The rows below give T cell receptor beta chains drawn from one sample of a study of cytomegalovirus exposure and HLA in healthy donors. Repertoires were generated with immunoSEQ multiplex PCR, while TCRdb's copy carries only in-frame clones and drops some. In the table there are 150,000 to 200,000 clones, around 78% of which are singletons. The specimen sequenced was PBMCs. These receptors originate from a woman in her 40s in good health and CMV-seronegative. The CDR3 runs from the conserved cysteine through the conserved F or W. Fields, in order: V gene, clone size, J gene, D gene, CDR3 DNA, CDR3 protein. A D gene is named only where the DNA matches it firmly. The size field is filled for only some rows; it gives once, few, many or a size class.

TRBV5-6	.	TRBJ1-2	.	TGTGCCAGCAGTACCTATGGGACTGACTATGGCTACACCTTC	CASSTYGTDYGYTF
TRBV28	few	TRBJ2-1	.	TGTGCCAGCAGGCCGGGACTCTATTTATCAGATGAGCAGTTCTTC	CASRPGLYLSDEQFF
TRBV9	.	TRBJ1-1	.	TGTGCCAGCAGCCTCACAATGCAGGGGATTGAAGCTTTCTTT	CASSLTMQGIEAFF
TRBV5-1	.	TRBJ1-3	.	TGCGCCAGCAGCTTGGCGGGATTCGGAAACACCATATATTTT	CASSLAGFGNTIYF
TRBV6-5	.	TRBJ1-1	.	TGTGCCAGCAGTAGAGAAAGGAACACTGAAGCTTTCTTT	CASSRERNTEAFF
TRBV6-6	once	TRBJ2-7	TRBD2	TGTGCCAGCAGTCCCGGGACTAGCGGGAGTAGGTACGAGCAGTACTTC	CASSPGTSGSRYEQYF
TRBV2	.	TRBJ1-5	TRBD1	TGTGCCAGCAGATGGACAGGGGGTGAGCCCCAGCATTTT	CASRWTGGEPQHF
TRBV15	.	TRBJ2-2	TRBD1	TGTGCCACCAGCAGAGTAGCGAGCGGGACAGGGGGTTCCGGGGAGCTGTTTTTT	CATSRVASGTGGSGELFF
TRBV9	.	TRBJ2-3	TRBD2	TGTGCCAGCAGCCTGGGACTAGCGGGGACCACAGATACGCAGTATTTT	CASSLGLAGTTDTQYF
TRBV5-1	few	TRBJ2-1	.	TGCGCCAGCAGAGCAGACAGGGGAGGGTCCTACAATGAGCAGTTCTTC	CASRADRGGSYNEQFF
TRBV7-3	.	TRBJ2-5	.	TGTGCCAGCAGCAGGCAGGGTAGCGGTAACCAAGAGACCCAGTACTTC	CASSRQGSGNQETQYF
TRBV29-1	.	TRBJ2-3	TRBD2	TGCAGCGTGGCTAGCGGTCCTAGCACAGATACGCAGTATTTT	CSVASGPSTDTQYF
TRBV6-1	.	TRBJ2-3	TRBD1	TGTGCCAGCAAGACAGGGGAAAGTACAGATACGCAGTATTTT	CASKTGESTDTQYF
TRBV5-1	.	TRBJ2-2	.	TGCGCCAGCAGCTTGCGGGACACCGGGGAGCTGTTTTTT	CASSLRDTGELFF
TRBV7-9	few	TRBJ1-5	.	TGTGCCAGCAGCTCCGACAGTAGCAATCAGCCCCAGCATTTT	CASSSDSSNQPQHF
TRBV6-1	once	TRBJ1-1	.	TGTGCCAGCAGTGAACCGCTGGGGGGATGGACTGAAGCTTTCTTT	CASSEPLGGWTEAFF
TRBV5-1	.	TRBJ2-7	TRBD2	TGCGCCAGCAGCTTAGCGGGAGGGCCAGCCGAGCAGTACTTC	CASSLAGGPAEQYF